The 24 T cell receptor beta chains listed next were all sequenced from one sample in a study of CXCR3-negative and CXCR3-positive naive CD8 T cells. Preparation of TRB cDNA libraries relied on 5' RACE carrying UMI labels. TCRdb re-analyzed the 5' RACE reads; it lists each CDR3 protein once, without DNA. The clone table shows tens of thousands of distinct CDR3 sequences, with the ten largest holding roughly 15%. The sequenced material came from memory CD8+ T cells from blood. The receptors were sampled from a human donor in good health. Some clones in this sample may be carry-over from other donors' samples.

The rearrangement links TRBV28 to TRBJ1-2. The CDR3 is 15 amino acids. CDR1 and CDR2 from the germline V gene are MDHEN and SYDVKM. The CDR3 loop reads CASSFAADLNYGYTF.

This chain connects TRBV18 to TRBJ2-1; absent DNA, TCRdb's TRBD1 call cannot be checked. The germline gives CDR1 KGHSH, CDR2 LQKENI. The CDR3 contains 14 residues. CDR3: CASSPDMPYNEQFF.

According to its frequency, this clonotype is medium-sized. CDR3 residues: CASSLGTTLNEQFF. V is TRBV3-1 and J is TRBJ2-1; TCRdb reports TRBD2, a call that lacks DNA to check it against. CDR1 LGHDT and CDR2 YNNKEL come from the germline V gene (reference sequence). CDR3 size: 14 residues.

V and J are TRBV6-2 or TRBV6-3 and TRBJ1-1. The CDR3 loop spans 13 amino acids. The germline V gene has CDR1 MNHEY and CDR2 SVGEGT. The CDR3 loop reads CASSLPGAPEAFF.

CDR3 protein: CASSLDRLGAFF. The chain has TRBV28 and TRBJ1-1. This CDR3 contains 12 residues. Germline V gives CDR1 MDHEN, CDR2 SYDVKM.

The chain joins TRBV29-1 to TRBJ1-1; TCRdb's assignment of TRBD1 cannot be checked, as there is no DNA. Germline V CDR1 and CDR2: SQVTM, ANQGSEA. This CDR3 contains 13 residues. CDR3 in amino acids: CSVEEGARTEAFF.

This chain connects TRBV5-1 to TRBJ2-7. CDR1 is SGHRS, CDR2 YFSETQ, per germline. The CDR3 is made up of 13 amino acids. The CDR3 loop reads CASSLDGSYEQYF.

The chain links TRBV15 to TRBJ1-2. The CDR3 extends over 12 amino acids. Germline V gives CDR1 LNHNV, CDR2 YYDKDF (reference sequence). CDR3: CATGTEKGGYTF.

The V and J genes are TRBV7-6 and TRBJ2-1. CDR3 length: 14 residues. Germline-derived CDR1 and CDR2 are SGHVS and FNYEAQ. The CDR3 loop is CASSLAARSNEQFF.

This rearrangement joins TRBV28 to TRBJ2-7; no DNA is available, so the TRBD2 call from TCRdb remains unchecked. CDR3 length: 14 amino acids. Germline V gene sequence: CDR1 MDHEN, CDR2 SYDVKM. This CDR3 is CATLWAGKPYEQYF.

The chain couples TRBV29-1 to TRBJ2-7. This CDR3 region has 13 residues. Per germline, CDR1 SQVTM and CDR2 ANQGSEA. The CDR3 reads CSVVRQDSYEQYF.

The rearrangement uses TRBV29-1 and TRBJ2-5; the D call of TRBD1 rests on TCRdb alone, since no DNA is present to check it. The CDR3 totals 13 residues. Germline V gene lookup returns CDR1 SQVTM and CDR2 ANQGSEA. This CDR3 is CSVVWGAAYEQYF.

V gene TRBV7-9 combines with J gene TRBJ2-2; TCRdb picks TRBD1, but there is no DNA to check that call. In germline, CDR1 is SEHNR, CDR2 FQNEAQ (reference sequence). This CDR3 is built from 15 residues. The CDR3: CASSFRDRGTGELFF.

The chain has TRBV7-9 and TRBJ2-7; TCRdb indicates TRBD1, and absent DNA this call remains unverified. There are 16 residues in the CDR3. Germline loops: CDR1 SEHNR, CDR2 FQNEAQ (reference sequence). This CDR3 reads CASSLPEGTGTYEQYF.

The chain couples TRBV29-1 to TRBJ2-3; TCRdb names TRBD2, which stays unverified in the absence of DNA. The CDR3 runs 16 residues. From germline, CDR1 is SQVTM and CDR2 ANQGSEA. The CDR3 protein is CSVVGLAGGPSDTQYF.

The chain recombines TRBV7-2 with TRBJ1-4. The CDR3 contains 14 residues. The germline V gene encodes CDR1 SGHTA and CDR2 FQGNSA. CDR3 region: CASSLGDWNEKLFF.

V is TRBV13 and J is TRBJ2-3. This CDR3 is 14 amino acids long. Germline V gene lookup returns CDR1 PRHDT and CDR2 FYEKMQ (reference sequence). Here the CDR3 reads CASSSLLVSDTQYF.

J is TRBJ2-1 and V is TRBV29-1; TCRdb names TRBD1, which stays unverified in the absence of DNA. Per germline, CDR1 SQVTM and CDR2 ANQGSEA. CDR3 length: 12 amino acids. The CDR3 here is CSVEQGNEWQFF.

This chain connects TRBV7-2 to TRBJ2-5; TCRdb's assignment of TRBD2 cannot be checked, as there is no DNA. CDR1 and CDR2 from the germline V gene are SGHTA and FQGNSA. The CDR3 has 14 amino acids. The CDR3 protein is CASSSQLASETQYF.

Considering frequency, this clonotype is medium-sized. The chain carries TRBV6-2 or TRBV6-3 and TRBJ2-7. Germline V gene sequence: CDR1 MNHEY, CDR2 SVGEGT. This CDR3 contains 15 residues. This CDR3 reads CASSYGSGEPYEQYF.

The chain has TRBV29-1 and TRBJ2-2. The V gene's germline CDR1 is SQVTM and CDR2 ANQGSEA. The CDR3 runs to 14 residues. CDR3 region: CSVPRKANTGELFF.

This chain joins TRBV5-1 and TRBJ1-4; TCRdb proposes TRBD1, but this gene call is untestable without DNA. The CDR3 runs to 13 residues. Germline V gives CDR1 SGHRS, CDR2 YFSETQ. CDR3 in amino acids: CASSLDEWGDLFF.

The CDR3 loop is CASSVGNQPQHF. The V and J genes are TRBV9 and TRBJ1-5. The CDR3 loop spans 12 amino acids. Germline loops: CDR1 SGDLS, CDR2 YYNGEE.

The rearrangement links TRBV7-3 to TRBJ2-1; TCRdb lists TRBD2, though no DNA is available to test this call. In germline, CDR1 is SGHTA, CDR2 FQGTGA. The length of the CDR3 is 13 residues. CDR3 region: CASSKSGSHEQFF.